The clone carrying this T cell receptor (beta chain) is a singleton in its sample. Its target is unknown. The record originates from a study of cytomegalovirus exposure and HLA in healthy donors. The study, taken as a whole, reports: A previous analysis found most TCR beta V segments productive roughly 90% or roughly 30% of the time. In a later analysis, most CMV-associated TCR beta chains appeared HLA-restricted.

With 60 Vbeta and 13 Jbeta primers, the PCR was carried out. The table came from immunoSEQ multiplex PCR; TCRdb's copy has only in-frame clones and leaves some out. This sample has around 170,000 clones; 65% to 85% occur once, and the top ten carry less than 4.5%. The V end lost 6 bases, the J end lost 3 bases, and 11 bases lay between the germline ends. The V gene's germline CDR1 is PRHDT and CDR2 FYEKMQ (reference sequence). This CDR3 region has 13 residues. The clonotype originates from a man aged 50 to 60 in good health and CMV-seronegative. Sequences were obtained from PBMCs. The chain has TRBV13 and TRBJ1-2; D possibly corresponds to TRBD1 (5 bases). The CDR3 DNA is TGTGCCAGCAGATTCGGGGGGGACTATGGCTACACCTTC. Protein product: CASRFGGDYGYTF.